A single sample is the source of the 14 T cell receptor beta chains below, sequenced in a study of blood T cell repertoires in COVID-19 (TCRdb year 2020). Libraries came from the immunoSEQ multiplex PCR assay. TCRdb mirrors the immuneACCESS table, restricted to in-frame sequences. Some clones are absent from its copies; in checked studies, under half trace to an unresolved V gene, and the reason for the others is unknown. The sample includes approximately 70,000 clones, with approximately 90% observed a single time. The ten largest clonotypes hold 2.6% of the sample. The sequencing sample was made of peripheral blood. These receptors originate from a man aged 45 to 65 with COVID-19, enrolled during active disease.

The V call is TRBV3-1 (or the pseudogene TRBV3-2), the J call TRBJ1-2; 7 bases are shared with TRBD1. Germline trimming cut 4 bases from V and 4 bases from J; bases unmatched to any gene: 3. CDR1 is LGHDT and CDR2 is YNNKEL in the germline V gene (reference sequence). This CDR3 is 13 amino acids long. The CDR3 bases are TGTGCCAGCAGCCGACAGGGCCTCTATGGCTACACCTTC. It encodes CASSRQGLYGYTF.

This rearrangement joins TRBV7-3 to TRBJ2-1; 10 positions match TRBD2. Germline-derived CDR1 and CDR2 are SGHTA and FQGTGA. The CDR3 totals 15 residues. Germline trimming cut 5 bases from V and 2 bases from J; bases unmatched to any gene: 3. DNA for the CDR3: TGTGCCAGCAGCCCTAGCGGGAGCACCTACAATGAGCAGTTCTTC. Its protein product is CASSPSGSTYNEQFF. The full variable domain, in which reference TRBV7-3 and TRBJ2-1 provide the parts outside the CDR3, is GAGVSQTPSNKVTEKGKYVELRCDPISGHTALYWYRQSLGQGPEFLIYFQGTGAADDSGLPNDRFFAVRPEGSVSTLKIQRTERGDSAVYLCASSPSGSTYNEQFFGPGTRLTVL.

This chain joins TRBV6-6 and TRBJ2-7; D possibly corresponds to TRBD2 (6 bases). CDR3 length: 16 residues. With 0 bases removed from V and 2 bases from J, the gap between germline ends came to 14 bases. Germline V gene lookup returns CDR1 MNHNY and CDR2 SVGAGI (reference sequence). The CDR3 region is CASSYSASVVTYEQYF. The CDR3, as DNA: TGTGCCAGCAGTTACTCGGCTAGCGTGGTCACCTACGAGCAGTACTTC.

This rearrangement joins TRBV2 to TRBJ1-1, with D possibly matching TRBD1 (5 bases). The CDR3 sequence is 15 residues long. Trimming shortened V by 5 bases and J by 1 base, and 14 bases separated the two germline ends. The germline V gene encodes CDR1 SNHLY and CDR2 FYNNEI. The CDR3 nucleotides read TGTGCCAGCAGTCGTCCTTTGACAGCGAACACTGAAGCTTTCTTT. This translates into CASSRPLTANTEAFF. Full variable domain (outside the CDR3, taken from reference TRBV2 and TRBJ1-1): EPEVTQTPSHQVTQMGQEVILRCVPISNHLYFYWYRQILGQKVEFLVSFYNNEISEKSEIFDDQFSVERPDGSNFTLKIRSTKLEDSAMYFCASSRPLTANTEAFFGQGTRLTVV.

CDR3 protein: CASSSSSGGDATDTQYF. The CDR3 coding sequence is TGTGCCAGCAGCTCTTCTAGCGGGGGGGACGCCACAGATACGCAGTATTTT. The chain has TRBV7-9 and TRBJ2-3, with 12 bases that match TRBD2. Trimming cost V 4 bases and J 2 bases; bases outside gene matches: 7. The germline V gene encodes CDR1 SEHNR and CDR2 FQNEAQ (reference sequence). This CDR3 is built from 17 residues.

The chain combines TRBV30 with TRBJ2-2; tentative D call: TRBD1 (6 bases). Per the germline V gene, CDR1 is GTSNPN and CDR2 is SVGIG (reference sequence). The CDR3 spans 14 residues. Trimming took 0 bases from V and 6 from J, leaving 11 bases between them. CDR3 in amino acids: CAWSVLRGAGELFF. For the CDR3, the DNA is TGTGCCTGGAGTGTACTCAGGGGTGCCGGGGAGCTGTTTTTT.

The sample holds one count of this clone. The DNA for the CDR3 is TGTGCCAGCAGCCTGAGGAACACCGGGGAGCTGTTTTTT. Its translation: CASSLRNTGELFF. The genes are TRBV5-6 and TRBJ2-2, with unresolved D. CDR1 and CDR2 from the germline V gene are SGHDT and YYEEEE. The CDR3 runs 13 residues. Trimming stripped 4 bases from V and 1 base from J, with 5 bases between.

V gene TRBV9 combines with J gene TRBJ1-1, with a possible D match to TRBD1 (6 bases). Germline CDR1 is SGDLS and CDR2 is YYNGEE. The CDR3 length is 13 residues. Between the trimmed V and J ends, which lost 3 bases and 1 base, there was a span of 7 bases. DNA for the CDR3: TGTGCCAGCAGCGGGACAGAGAACACTGAAGCTTTCTTT. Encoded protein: CASSGTENTEAFF.

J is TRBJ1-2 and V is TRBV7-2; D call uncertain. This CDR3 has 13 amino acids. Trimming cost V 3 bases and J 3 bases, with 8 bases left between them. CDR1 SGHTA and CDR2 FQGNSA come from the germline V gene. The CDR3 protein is CASSFTADYGYTF. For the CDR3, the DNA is TGTGCCAGCAGCTTTACAGCGGACTATGGCTACACCTTC.

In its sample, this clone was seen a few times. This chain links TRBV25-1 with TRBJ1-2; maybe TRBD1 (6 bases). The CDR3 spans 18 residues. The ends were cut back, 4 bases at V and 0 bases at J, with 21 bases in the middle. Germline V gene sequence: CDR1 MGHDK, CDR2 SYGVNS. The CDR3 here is CASSGFTGTPTSNYGYTF. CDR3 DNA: TGTGCCAGCAGTGGATTTACTGGGACACCAACTTCTAACTATGGCTACACCTTC.

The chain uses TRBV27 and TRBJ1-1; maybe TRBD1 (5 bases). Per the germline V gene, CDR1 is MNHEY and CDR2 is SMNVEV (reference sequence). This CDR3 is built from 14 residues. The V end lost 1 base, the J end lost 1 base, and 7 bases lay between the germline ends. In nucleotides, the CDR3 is TGTGCCAGCAGTTTATGGCAGGGGAACACTGAAGCTTTCTTT. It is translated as CASSLWQGNTEAFF.

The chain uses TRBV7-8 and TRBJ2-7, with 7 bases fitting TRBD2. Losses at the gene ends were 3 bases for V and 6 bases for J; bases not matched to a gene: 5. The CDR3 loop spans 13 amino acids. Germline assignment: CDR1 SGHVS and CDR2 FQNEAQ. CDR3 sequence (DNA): TGTGCCAGCAGCTTGACTAGCTCGGCCGAGCAGTACGTC. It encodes CASSLTSSAEQYV.

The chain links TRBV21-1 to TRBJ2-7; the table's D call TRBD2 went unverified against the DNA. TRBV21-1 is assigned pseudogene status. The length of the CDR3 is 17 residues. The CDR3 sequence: CASSKTRTSGSSYEQYV. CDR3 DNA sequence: TGTGCCAGCAGCAAAACTCGAACTAGCGGGAGCTCCTACGAGCAGTACGTC.

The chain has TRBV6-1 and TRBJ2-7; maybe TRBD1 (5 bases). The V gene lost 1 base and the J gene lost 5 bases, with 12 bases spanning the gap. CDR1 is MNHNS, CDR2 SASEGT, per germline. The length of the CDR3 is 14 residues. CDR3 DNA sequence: TGTGCCAGCAGTGAAGGGCAGGGTCGTGACGAGCAGTACTTC. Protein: CASSEGQGRDEQYF.